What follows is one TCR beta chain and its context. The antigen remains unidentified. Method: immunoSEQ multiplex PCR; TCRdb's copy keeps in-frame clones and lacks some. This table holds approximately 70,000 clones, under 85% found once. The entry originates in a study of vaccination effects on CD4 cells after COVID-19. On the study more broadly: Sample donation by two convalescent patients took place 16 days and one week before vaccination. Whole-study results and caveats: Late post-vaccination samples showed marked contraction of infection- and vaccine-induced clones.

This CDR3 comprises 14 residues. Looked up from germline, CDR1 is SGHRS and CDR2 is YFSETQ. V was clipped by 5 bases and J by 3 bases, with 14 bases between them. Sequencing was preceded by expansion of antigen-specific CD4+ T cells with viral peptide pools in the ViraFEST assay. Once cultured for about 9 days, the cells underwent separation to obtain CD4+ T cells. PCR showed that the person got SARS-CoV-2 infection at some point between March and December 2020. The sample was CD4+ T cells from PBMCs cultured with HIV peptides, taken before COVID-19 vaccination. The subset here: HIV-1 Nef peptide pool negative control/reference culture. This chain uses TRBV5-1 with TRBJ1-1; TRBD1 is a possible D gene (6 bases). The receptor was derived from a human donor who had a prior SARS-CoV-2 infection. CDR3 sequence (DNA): TGCGCCAGCAGACGGGGGGGGCTTGACACTGAAGCTTTCTTT. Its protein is CASRRGGLDTEAFF.